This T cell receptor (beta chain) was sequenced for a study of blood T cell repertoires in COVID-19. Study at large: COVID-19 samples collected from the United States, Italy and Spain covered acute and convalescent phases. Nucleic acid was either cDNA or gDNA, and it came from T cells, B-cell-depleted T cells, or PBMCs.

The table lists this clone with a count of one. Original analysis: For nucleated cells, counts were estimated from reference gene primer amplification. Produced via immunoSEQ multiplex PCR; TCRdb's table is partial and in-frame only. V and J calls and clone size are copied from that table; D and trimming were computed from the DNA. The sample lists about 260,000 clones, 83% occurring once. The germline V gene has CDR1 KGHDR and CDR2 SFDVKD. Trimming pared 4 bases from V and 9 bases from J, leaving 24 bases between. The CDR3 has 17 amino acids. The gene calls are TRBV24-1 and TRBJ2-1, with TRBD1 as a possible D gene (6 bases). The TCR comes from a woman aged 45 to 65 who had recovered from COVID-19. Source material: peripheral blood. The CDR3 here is CATSDRNQGSLGGEQFF. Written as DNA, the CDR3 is TGTGCCACCAGTGACCGCAATCAGGGGTCCCTCGGAGGTGAGCAGTTCTTC.